This T cell receptor beta chain was obtained from a study of cytomegalovirus exposure and HLA in healthy donors. Study conclusions and caveats: Earlier analysis found most TCR beta V segments productive about 87% or about 30% of the time. A later analysis associated 15,000 or so TCR beta sequences with HLA alleles at a 0.05 false discovery rate.

The PCR contained 60 Vbeta and 13 Jbeta primers. The data were produced by immunoSEQ multiplex PCR, yet TCRdb's version contains in-frame clones alone and is incomplete. Altogether around 70,000 clones are present, 60% to 80% being singletons, with the ten largest covering 2.5% to 3.5%. A word on this clone: The antigen is unknown.

The CDR3 covers 14 residues. J gave up 5 bases and V 4 bases, and 6 bases lay outside the gene matches. Per germline, CDR1 MNHEY and CDR2 SMNVEV (reference sequence). Sequenced: PBMCs. V gene TRBV27 combines with J gene TRBJ2-7, with TRBD1 matching over 9 bases. The TCR sequence derives from a man aged 25 to 45 in good health and CMV-seronegative. Here the CDR3 DNA reads TGTGCCAGCAGTTATGGGACAGGGTTAAACGAGCAGTACTTC. As protein: CASSYGTGLNEQYF.